This entry features one T cell receptor (beta chain) sequence. Trimming took off 1 base at V and 4 bases at J, with 14 bases between the two ends. This CDR3 has 16 amino acids. From germline, CDR1 is SNHLY and CDR2 FYNNEI. These data belong to a study of blood T cell repertoires in COVID-19. In the study overall: Acute and convalescent COVID-19 specimens originated in the United States, Italy and Spain. Sample material is recorded as cDNA or gDNA derived from T cells, B-cell-depleted T cells, or PBMCs.

Per the original data handling: Counts of nucleated cells, estimated from reference gene primer amplification, were obtained. Profiling relied on immunoSEQ multiplex PCR, and the TCRdb table lists in-frame clones only, not all of them. V, J and clone size are taken as reported in that table, and D and trimming were inferred from the DNA itself. The sample lists about 200,000 clones, about 88% seen once, with approximately 2.9% in the top ten. The specimen sequenced was peripheral blood. V is TRBV2 and J is TRBJ1-5; tentatively, D is TRBD1 (5 bases). The TCR originated in a man in his fifties or sixties with acute or convalescent COVID-19. The CDR3 nucleotides are TGTGCCAGCAGTGAAGGGGGTCGGAGGGGAAATCAGCCCCAGCATTTT. This sequence encodes CASSEGGRRGNQPQHF.